This paragraph reports one TCR beta chain. This CDR3 is also generated by other DNA sequences in the sample. The entry originates in a study of somatic mutations in cytotoxic T cells in rheumatoid arthritis. Study-wide background: Patient blood (about 29 ml EDTA) was drawn right after diagnosis, before any treatment.

Per the original methods: When patient CD8+ clones larger than 1% were compared with published virus-specific TCRB sequences, few matched. Profiling relied on immunoSEQ multiplex PCR, and the TCRdb table lists in-frame clones only, not all of them. V and J calls and clone size are given by that table; D and trimming were obtained from the DNA. The sample carries approximately 17,000 clones, about 83% recorded once. The receptor's source is an adult with rheumatoid arthritis. The specimen sequenced was CD8+ T cells sorted from blood.

The CDR3 DNA is TGTGCCAGCAGCTCCAGGGAGGGCGAGCAGTACTTC. This sequence encodes CASSSREGEQYF. V and J are TRBV11-2 and TRBJ2-7; 7 bases fit TRBD2. From germline, CDR1 is SGHAT and CDR2 FQNNGV. V shed 4 bases, J shed 6 bases, and the junction held 3 bases outside the gene matches. The CDR3 has 12 amino acids.